The following is a T cell receptor (beta chain) sequence with its context. Antigen unknown. The authors' total RNA extraction used unfractionated whole blood. Unmatched junction bases numbered 7, after V lost 0 bases and J lost 7 bases. Germline V gene data show CDR1 as LGHNA and CDR2 as YNFKEQ. The CDR3 contains 16 residues. These data belong to a study of human T cells and chemical hapten exposure. General study findings and limits: Those TCRs sitting above 1 in 1000 frequency stayed the same with DPC sensitization.

During construction of the library, unique molecular identifiers were attached to individual cDNA molecules for quantitative, reproducible TCR counting. TCRdb recomputed calls from the reads with MiXCR, one row per CDR3 protein. The data contain about 120,000 distinct CDR3 sequences, about 7.7% of them singletons. The TCR originated in a human donor in good health. Some clones in this sample may be carry-over from other donors' samples. The material sequenced was whole blood. The chain joins TRBV4-2 to TRBJ2-2; 8 bases map to TRBD2. The CDR3 here is CASSQEGLGIGGELFF. CDR3 coding DNA: TGTGCCAGCAGCCAAGAGGGACTAGGGATTGGCGGGGAGCTGTTTTTT.